This T cell receptor (beta chain) was obtained from a study of T-cell memory formation after mild COVID-19. TCRdb redid the calling of the 5' RACE reads with MiXCR, one entry per CDR3 protein. The sample carries 500,000 to 600,000 distinct CDR3 sequences, 18% recorded once. The clonotype was recovered from an adult woman who had mild COVID-19 (a few samples of this study predate the infection). Cell type and time point are not known. The source material was PBMCs or a T cell subset sorted from them (not recorded which).

The CDR3 spells CAIQLDSNQPQHF. CDR3 bases: TGTGCCATCCAGTTGGACAGCAATCAGCCCCAGCATTTT. This sequence joins TRBV6-2 or TRBV6-3 and TRBJ1-5; no definite D call. This CDR3 spans 13 amino acids. Germline-derived CDR1 and CDR2 are MNHEY and SVGEGT. Trimming stripped 10 bases from V and 1 base from J, with 11 bases between.